Listed here is a single TCR beta chain. The sample originates from a study of blood T cell repertoires in COVID-19. Study-wide background: Whether acute or convalescent, the COVID-19 samples came from the United States, Italy and Spain. From T cells, B-cell-depleted T cells, or PBMCs came the material, which was cDNA or gDNA.

Under the authors' procedure: Cell counts per sample came from amplifying reference gene primers. The method was immunoSEQ multiplex PCR; TCRdb's version includes in-frame clones alone and lacks a portion of them. The V and J calls and the clone size are those of that table, but D and trimming were determined from the DNA. The sample has tens of thousands of clones, roughly 84% seen once. The TCR comes from a human donor in a cohort sampled during active COVID-19. Material: peripheral blood.

DNA of the CDR3: TGTGCCATCAGAGGGACAGAGACCCCCAATGAGCAGTTCTTC. Translation: CAIRGTETPNEQFF. The chain employs TRBV10-3 and TRBJ2-1, with 7 bases aligning to TRBD1. Looked up from germline, CDR1 is ENHRY and CDR2 is SYGVKD. V lost 6 bases, J lost 6 bases, and 8 bases stayed unmatched. This CDR3 contains 14 residues.